The text below deals with one T cell receptor beta chain. Its antigen is still unknown. No base quality values were provided; no much bigger clone lies one nucleotide off. The CDR3 covers 15 residues, taking in both the cysteine and the phenylalanine. The only DNA kept is the CDR3, 45 bases in frame from the first base. CDR1 and CDR2 are drawn from the germline V gene (reference sequence): LNHDA, SQIVND. Trimming takes 2 bases from V and 9 bases from J, and the germline ends sit 14 bases apart. The source of the sample is a study of T cell changes during pregnancy in multiple sclerosis (dated by TCRdb to between 2019 and 2020). Broadly, across the study: Changes in the T cell repertoire over the course of pregnancy were examined in this study in women with multiple sclerosis.

Library prep was done by the immunoSEQ multiplex PCR assay. TCRdb retrieved this table from immuneACCESS and kept in-frame rearrangements only. Not all clones are present; in checked studies, unresolved V genes account for under half, and no reason is known for the remainder. The sample data list around 66,000 clones, and about nine tenths of these were observed just once. The ten biggest clones cover 1% to 1.5% of the sample. This clonotype was obtained from a female donor in good health, enrolled as a control in a pregnancy study. The rearranged chain carries TRBV19 and TRBJ1-6; TRBD1 is possibly the D segment (6 matching bases). Sample: peripheral blood, taken after pregnancy. The DNA is TGTGCCAGTAGTATAAAGCAGGGGTTGATTTCACCCCTCCACTTT. It is translated as CASSIKQGLISPLHF.